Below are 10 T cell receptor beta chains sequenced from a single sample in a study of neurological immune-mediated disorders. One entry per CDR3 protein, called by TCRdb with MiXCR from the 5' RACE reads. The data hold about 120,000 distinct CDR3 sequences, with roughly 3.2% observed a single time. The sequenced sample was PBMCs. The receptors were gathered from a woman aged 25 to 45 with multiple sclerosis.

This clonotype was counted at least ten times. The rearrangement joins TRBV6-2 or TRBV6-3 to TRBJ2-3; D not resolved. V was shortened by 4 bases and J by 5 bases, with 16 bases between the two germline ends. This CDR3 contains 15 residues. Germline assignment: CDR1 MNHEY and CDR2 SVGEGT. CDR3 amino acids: CASSSVLGPGDTQYF. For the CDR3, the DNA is TGTGCCAGCAGTTCTGTGTTGGGCCCCGGAGATACGCAGTATTTT.

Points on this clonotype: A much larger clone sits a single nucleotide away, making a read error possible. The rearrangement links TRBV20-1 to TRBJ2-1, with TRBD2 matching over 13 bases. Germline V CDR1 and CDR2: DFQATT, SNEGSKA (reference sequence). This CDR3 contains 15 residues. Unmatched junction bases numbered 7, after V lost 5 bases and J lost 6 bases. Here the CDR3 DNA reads TGCAGTGCTCGCGACGGACTAGCGGGAGCCAATGAGCAGTTCTTC. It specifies CSARDGLAGANEQFF.

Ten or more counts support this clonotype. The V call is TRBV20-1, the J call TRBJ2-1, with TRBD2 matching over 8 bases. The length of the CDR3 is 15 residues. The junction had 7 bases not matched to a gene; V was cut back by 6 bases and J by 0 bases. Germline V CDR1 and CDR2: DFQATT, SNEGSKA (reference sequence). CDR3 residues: CSARGLGVSYNEQFF. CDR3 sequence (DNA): TGCAGTGCCAGGGGACTAGGGGTCTCCTACAATGAGCAGTTCTTC.

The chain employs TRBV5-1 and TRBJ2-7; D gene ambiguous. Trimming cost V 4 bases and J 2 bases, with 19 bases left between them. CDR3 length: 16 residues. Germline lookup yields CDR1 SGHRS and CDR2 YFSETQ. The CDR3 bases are TGCGCCAGCAGCCCCGACCGACCGGGTAGAACCTACGAGCAGTACTTC. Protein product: CASSPDRPGRTYEQYF. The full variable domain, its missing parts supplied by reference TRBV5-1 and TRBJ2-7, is KAGVTQTPRYLIKTRGQQVTLSCSPISGHRSVSWYQQTPGQGLQFLFEYFSETQRNKGNFPGRFSGRQFSNSRSEMNVSTLELGDSALYLCASSPDRPGRTYEQYFGPGTRLTVT.

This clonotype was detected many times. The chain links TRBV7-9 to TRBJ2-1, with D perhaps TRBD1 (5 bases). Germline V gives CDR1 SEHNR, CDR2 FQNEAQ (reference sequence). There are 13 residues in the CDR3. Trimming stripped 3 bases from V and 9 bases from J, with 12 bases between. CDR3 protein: CASSFLGLGEQFF. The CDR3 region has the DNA TGTGCCAGCAGCTTTTTGGGGCTGGGTGAGCAGTTCTTC.

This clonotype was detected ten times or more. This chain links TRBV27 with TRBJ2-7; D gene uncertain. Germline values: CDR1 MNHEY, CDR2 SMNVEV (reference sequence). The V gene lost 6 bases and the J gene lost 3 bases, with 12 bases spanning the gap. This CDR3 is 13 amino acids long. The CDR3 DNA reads TGTGCCAGCAGGTCACGTACTATCTACGAGCAGTACTTC. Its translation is CASRSRTIYEQYF.

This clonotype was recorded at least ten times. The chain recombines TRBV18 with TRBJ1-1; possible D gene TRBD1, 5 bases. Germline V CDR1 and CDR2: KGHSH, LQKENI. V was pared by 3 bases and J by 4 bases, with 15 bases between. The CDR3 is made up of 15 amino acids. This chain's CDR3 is CASSPTPGGTTEAFF. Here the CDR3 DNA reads TGTGCCAGCTCACCGACCCCCGGAGGGACCACTGAAGCTTTCTTT.

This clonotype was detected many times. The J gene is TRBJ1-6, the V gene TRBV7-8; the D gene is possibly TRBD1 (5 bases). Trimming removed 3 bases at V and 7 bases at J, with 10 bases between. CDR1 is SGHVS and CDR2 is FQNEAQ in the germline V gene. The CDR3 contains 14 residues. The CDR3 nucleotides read TGTGCCAGCAGCTTCCGGGACCCAAATTCACCCCTCCACTTT. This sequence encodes CASSFRDPNSPLHF.

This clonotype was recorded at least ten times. This CDR3 reads CASSQSFGSNQPQHF. CDR3 nucleotide sequence: TGCGCCAGCAGCCAATCTTTTGGGAGCAATCAGCCCCAGCATTTT. The chain couples TRBV4-1 to TRBJ1-5; no definite D call. V was trimmed by 2 bases and J by 1 base, leaving 9 bases between them. The CDR3 is 15 amino acids. The germline gives CDR1 MGHRA, CDR2 YSYEKL.

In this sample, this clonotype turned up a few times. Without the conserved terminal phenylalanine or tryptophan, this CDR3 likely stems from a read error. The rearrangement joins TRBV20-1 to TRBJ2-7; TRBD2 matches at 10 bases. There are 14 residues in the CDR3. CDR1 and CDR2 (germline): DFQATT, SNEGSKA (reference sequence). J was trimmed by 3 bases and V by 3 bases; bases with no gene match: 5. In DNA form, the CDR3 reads TGCAGTGCTAGCCAACTAGCGGGGAACTACGAGCAGTACAAC. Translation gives CSASQLAGNYEQYN.